This T cell receptor beta chain was captured by sequencing in a study of T cells after yellow fever vaccination. Trimming took 5 bases from V and 4 from J, leaving 8 bases between them. This CDR3 has 12 amino acids. Germline CDR1 and CDR2: SQVTM and ANQGSEA. TCRdb re-called the 5' RACE reads with MiXCR, one entry per CDR3 protein. The repertoire holds approximately 300,000 distinct CDR3 sequences, with 10% to 15% as singletons. Notes on the study in general: Post-booster samples contained most primary-vaccination clones (approximately 95% CD4, about 90% CD8). From the bulk population, abundant clonotypes could contaminate and appear within FACS-sorted repertoires.

A remark on this clonotype: Its specificity is unknown.

This receptor was identified in a man aged 30-40 years who received the YFV17D yellow fever vaccine. The chain carries TRBV29-1 and TRBJ2-2; tentatively, D is TRBD2 (5 bases). Sequencing was performed on CD4+ T cells sorted from PBMCs, taken 45 days after the yellow fever booster vaccination. The CDR3 spells CSVSGLTGELFF. The CDR3 DNA sequence: TGCAGCGTTAGCGGCCTCACCGGGGAGCTGTTTTTT.